The 9 T cell receptor beta chains below all came from one sample that was sequenced in a study of blood T cell repertoires in COVID-19. The table came from immunoSEQ multiplex PCR; TCRdb's copy has only in-frame clones and leaves some out. The sample lists just over 150,000 clones, approximately 82% seen once, with 22% in the top ten. The specimen sequenced was peripheral blood. These receptors originate from a woman aged 80 or older with acute or convalescent COVID-19.

The CDR3 DNA follows: TGTGCCAGCAGCCCCCCCAGGGCCGCCACTGAAGCTTTCTTT. It translates to CASSPPRAATEAFF. This chain links TRBV7-2 with TRBJ1-1; D might be TRBD1 (5 bases). The CDR3 has 14 residues. Trimming removed 5 bases at V and 4 bases at J, with 14 bases between. CDR1 is SGHTA, CDR2 FQGNSA, per germline. Complete variable domain (other parts from reference TRBV7-2 and TRBJ1-1): GAGVSQSPSNKVTEKGKDVELRCDPISGHTALYWYRQSLGQGLEFLIYFQGNSAPDKSGLPSDRFSAERTGGSVSTLTIQRTQQEDSAVYLCASSPPRAATEAFFGQGTRLTVV.

The chain has TRBV30 and TRBJ1-1, with 7 nucleotides matching TRBD1. V shed 2 bases and J 4 bases; nucleotides not matched to a gene: 1. The CDR3 runs 12 residues. Germline CDR1 is GTSNPN and CDR2 is SVGIG (reference sequence). Here the CDR3 DNA reads TGTGCCTGGAGTAGGGACAGCACTGAAGCTTTCTTT. Translated: CAWSRDSTEAFF.

This clone has only a few counts. This chain uses TRBV6-6 with TRBJ2-3; 7 positions match TRBD2. The CDR3 is 14 residues long. Per germline, CDR1 MNHNY and CDR2 SVGAGI (reference sequence). V shed 4 bases and J 6 bases; nucleotides not matched to a gene: 7. The CDR3 region is CASSFRGSVDTQYF. CDR3 sequence (DNA): TGTGCCAGCAGTTTCCGCGGGAGTGTGGATACGCAGTATTTT.

The rearrangement uses TRBV29-1 and TRBJ2-1; 11 bases match TRBD2. The CDR3 totals 13 residues. With 7 bases clipped from V and 4 bases from J, the junction kept 3 bases outside the gene matches. The V gene's germline CDR1 is SQVTM and CDR2 ANQGSEA. CDR3 residues: CSGGTSGYNEQFF. In nucleotides, the CDR3 is TGCAGCGGGGGGACTAGCGGATACAATGAGCAGTTCTTC.

V is TRBV6-6 and J is TRBJ2-1; D possibly corresponds to TRBD2 (6 bases). CDR1 is MNHNY, CDR2 SVGAGI, per germline (reference sequence). The CDR3 totals 15 residues. V was pared by 6 bases and J by 2 bases, with 14 bases between. The CDR3, as DNA: TGTGCCAGCAGAGCCGTCCCGGGGGCCTACAATGAGCAGTTCTTC. Translating gives CASRAVPGAYNEQFF.

The chain carries TRBV2 and TRBJ1-2, with 8 positions matching TRBD1. Trimming cost V 5 bases and J 2 bases; bases outside gene matches: 7. Per germline, CDR1 SNHLY and CDR2 FYNNEI. CDR3 length: 15 residues. CDR3 in DNA: TGTGCCAGCAGTTTGGGACAGGATAGGAACTATGGCTACACCTTC. This translates into CASSLGQDRNYGYTF. Complete variable domain (other parts from reference TRBV2 and TRBJ1-2): EPEVTQTPSHQVTQMGQEVILRCVPISNHLYFYWYRQILGQKVEFLVSFYNNEISEKSEIFDDQFSVERPDGSNFTLKIRSTKLEDSAMYFCASSLGQDRNYGYTFGSGTRLTVV.

This clone was detected only once. The rearrangement uses TRBV5-1 and TRBJ2-1; possibly TRBD2 for D (6 bases). Germline assignment: CDR1 SGHRS and CDR2 YFSETQ. The CDR3 covers 15 residues. Trimming removed 1 base at V and 6 bases at J, with 14 bases between. The CDR3 loop is CASSLQGGVLNEQFF. The CDR3 nucleotides are TGCGCCAGCAGCTTGCAAGGCGGGGTACTCAATGAGCAGTTCTTC. Full variable domain (missing parts from reference TRBV5-1 and TRBJ2-1): KAGVTQTPRYLIKTRGQQVTLSCSPISGHRSVSWYQQTPGQGLQFLFEYFSETQRNKGNFPGRFSGRQFSNSRSEMNVSTLELGDSALYLCASSLQGGVLNEQFFGPGTRLTVL.

The table lists this clone with a few counts. Within the sample, other DNA sequences also encode this same CDR3. J is TRBJ1-2 and V is TRBV2; 8 bases are shared with TRBD1. V gave up 7 bases and J gave up 2 bases; unmatched junction bases: 6. Germline values: CDR1 SNHLY, CDR2 FYNNEI. The CDR3 runs 14 residues. CDR3 loop: CASTPGGANYGYTF. DNA for the CDR3: TGTGCCAGCACGCCAGGGGGCGCCAACTATGGCTACACCTTC.

The rearrangement joins TRBV11-2 to TRBJ2-5; D not resolved. This CDR3 is built from 15 residues. Trimming removed 4 bases at V and 4 bases at J, with 16 bases between. Germline lookup yields CDR1 SGHAT and CDR2 FQNNGV. The CDR3 spells CASSSWPRPPETQYF. The CDR3 DNA is TGTGCCAGCAGCTCCTGGCCCAGGCCCCCAGAGACCCAGTACTTC. Full variable domain (outside the CDR3, taken from reference TRBV11-2 and TRBJ2-5): EAGVAQSPRYKIIEKRQSVAFWCNPISGHATLYWYQQILGQGPKLLIQFQNNGVVDDSQLPKDRFSAERLKGVDSTLKIQPAKLEDSAVYLCASSSWPRPPETQYFGPGTRLLVL.